This TCR beta chain is from a study of patients and donors after allogeneic stem cell transplantation. In germline, CDR1 is MNHEY, CDR2 SMNVEV (reference sequence). CDR3 length: 12 residues. V shed 3 bases and J 10 bases; nucleotides not matched to a gene: 3. Each CDR3 protein is one row after TCRdb ran MiXCR on the RT-PCR reads. The repertoire holds roughly 960,000 distinct CDR3 sequences, with about a sixth as singletons. The rearrangement uses TRBV27 and TRBJ2-4, with 7 bases that match TRBD1. This clonotype was sampled from a human donor who was either an allogeneic HSCT recipient or a stem cell or donor lymphocyte infusion donor (not recorded which). It is not recorded whose cells these are; they may come from a transplant donor. Sequenced material: blood, either unsorted or a sorted T cell fraction (not recorded which). The CDR3 spells CASSFLGQIQYF. The CDR3 bases are TGTGCCAGCAGTTTCCTGGGACAGATTCAGTACTTC.